Listed below are T cell receptor beta chains from one sample, sequenced in a study of shared clonotypes between healthy human individuals. Some clones are missing from TCRdb's copy, which holds only in-frame ones; the method was immunoSEQ multiplex PCR. The sample shows roughly 2,500,000 clones, roughly 93% of them seen only once. The material sequenced was naive CD4+ T cells from PBMCs. The origin of the receptors is a young man in good health. Some clones in this sample may be carry-over from other donors' samples. The CDR3 runs from the conserved cysteine through the conserved F or W. A D gene is named only where the DNA matches it firmly. Only part of the rows carry a size: once, few, many, or a class if the clone is expanded.

V gene: TRBV7-3
clone size: once
D gene: TRBD2
J gene: TRBJ2-5
CDR3 protein: CASSLLAGPQETQYF
CDR3 DNA: TGTGCCAGCAGCTTACTAGCGGGGCCCCAAGAGACCCAGTACTTC

V gene: TRBV5-1
clone size: NA
D gene: NA
J gene: TRBJ2-2
CDR3 protein: CASSLAGTGELFF
CDR3 DNA: TGCGCCAGCAGCTTGGCAGGGACCGGGGAGCTGTTTTTT

V gene: TRBV7-2
clone size: NA
D gene: TRBD1
J gene: TRBJ1-2
CDR3 protein: CASSRGTANYGYTF
CDR3 DNA: TGTGCCAGCAGCCGGGGGACAGCCAACTATGGCTACACCTTC

V gene: TRBV2
clone size: NA
D gene: NA
J gene: TRBJ1-5
CDR3 protein: CASSDTRGSNQPQHF
CDR3 DNA: TGTGCCAGCAGTGATACCAGAGGTAGCAATCAGCCCCAGCATTTT

V gene: TRBV7-8
clone size: NA
D gene: NA
J gene: TRBJ1-2
CDR3 protein: CASSLDANYGYTF
CDR3 DNA: TGTGCCAGCAGCTTAGATGCGAACTATGGCTACACCTTC

V gene: TRBV19
clone size: few
D gene: NA
J gene: TRBJ1-1
CDR3 protein: CASSASQTGNTEAFF
CDR3 DNA: TGTGCCAGTAGTGCATCACAAACAGGAAACACTGAAGCTTTCTTT

V gene: TRBV11-2
clone size: NA
D gene: NA
J gene: TRBJ2-3
CDR3 protein: CASTLGKGTQYF
CDR3 DNA: TGTGCCAGCACCCTGGGCAAGGGTACGCAGTATTTT

V gene: TRBV27
clone size: NA
D gene: NA
J gene: TRBJ2-5
CDR3 protein: CASSNRLGPQYF
CDR3 DNA: TGTGCCAGCAGTAACCGATTGGGGCCCCAGTACTTC

V gene: TRBV2
clone size: few
D gene: NA
J gene: TRBJ1-1
CDR3 protein: CASSFRGNTEAFF
CDR3 DNA: TGTGCCAGCTCTTTTCGGGGGAACACTGAAGCTTTCTTT

V gene: TRBV5-1
clone size: NA
D gene: NA
J gene: TRBJ2-1
CDR3 protein: CASSSGLPGEQFF
CDR3 DNA: TGCGCCAGCAGCTCCGGACTGCCAGGTGAGCAGTTCTTC

V gene: TRBV10-3
clone size: NA
D gene: NA
J gene: TRBJ1-1
CDR3 protein: CAIRISGLNTEAFF
CDR3 DNA: TGTGCCATCAGAATTTCAGGGTTGAACACTGAAGCTTTCTTT

V gene: TRBV28
clone size: NA
D gene: NA
J gene: TRBJ1-1
CDR3 protein: CASSLPYTEAFF
CDR3 DNA: TGTGCCAGCAGTTTACCATACACTGAAGCTTTCTTT

V gene: TRBV7-9
clone size: NA
D gene: NA
J gene: TRBJ1-1
CDR3 protein: CASSFLGGVDTEAFF
CDR3 DNA: TGTGCCAGCAGCTTTTTGGGCGGGGTCGACACTGAAGCTTTCTTT

V gene: TRBV7-3
clone size: NA
D gene: TRBD2
J gene: TRBJ2-3
CDR3 protein: CASNPGTSGRGVEDTQYF
CDR3 DNA: TGTGCCAGCAACCCCGGGACTAGCGGGAGGGGCGTAGAGGATACGCAGTATTTT

V gene: TRBV7-9
clone size: NA
D gene: NA
J gene: TRBJ2-7
CDR3 protein: CASSLSGGYEQYF
CDR3 DNA: TGTGCCAGCAGCTTATCCGGTGGCTACGAGCAGTACTTC

V gene: TRBV5-4
clone size: NA
D gene: TRBD1
J gene: TRBJ1-2
CDR3 protein: CASTKDRGGVGYTF
CDR3 DNA: TGTGCCAGCACCAAGGACAGGGGTGGGGTTGGCTACACCTTC

V gene: TRBV19
clone size: NA
D gene: NA
J gene: TRBJ2-7
CDR3 protein: CASSLQGHTSYEQYF
CDR3 DNA: TGTGCCAGTAGTTTACAGGGCCATACCTCCTACGAGCAGTACTTC

V gene: TRBV27
clone size: NA
D gene: NA
J gene: TRBJ2-7
CDR3 protein: CASSFRGSPLAGSYEQYF
CDR3 DNA: TGTGCCAGCAGTTTCAGGGGCTCTCCGTTGGCGGGCTCCTACGAGCAGTACTTC

V gene: TRBV7-3
clone size: NA
D gene: TRBD2
J gene: TRBJ2-3
CDR3 protein: CASSLNPTLAGTDTQYF
CDR3 DNA: TGTGCCAGCAGCTTAAATCCCACGCTAGCGGGTACAGATACGCAGTATTTT

V gene: TRBV7-9
clone size: NA
D gene: TRBD1
J gene: TRBJ2-7
CDR3 protein: CASSVDGTGLTYEQYF
CDR3 DNA: TGTGCCAGCAGCGTGGACGGGACAGGACTTACCTACGAGCAGTACTTC

V gene: TRBV11-1
clone size: once
D gene: TRBD1
J gene: TRBJ2-5
CDR3 protein: CASSLKSGQTETQYF
CDR3 DNA: TGTGCCAGCAGCCTAAAATCGGGACAGACGGAGACCCAGTACTTC

V gene: TRBV18
clone size: NA
D gene: NA
J gene: TRBJ2-4
CDR3 protein: CASSPSPHTKNIQYF
CDR3 DNA: TGTGCCAGCTCACCAAGTCCCCACACCAAAAACATTCAGTACTTC

V gene: TRBV30
clone size: NA
D gene: NA
J gene: TRBJ1-1
CDR3 protein: CAWSEPGEAFF
CDR3 DNA: TGTGCCTGGAGCGAACCCGGAGAGGCTTTCTTT

V gene: TRBV9
clone size: NA
D gene: TRBD2
J gene: TRBJ2-1
CDR3 protein: CASSTLTSGGEQFF
CDR3 DNA: TGTGCCAGCAGCACCCTGACTAGCGGGGGTGAGCAGTTCTTC

V gene: TRBV7-2
clone size: NA
D gene: NA
J gene: TRBJ2-2
CDR3 protein: CASSLATAPPTGELFF
CDR3 DNA: TGTGCCAGCAGCTTAGCCACAGCACCCCCAACCGGGGAGCTGTTTTTT

V gene: TRBV9
clone size: NA
D gene: NA
J gene: TRBJ1-1
CDR3 protein: CASSVGPNTEAFF
CDR3 DNA: TGTGCCAGCAGCGTGGGACCGAACACTGAAGCTTTCTTT

V gene: TRBV5-6
clone size: NA
D gene: TRBD1
J gene: TRBJ1-2
CDR3 protein: CASSPGQGSYGYTF
CDR3 DNA: TGTGCCAGCAGCCCGGGACAGGGAAGCTATGGCTACACCTTC

V gene: TRBV29-1
clone size: NA
D gene: NA
J gene: TRBJ1-5
CDR3 protein: CSVEDGWGLHF
CDR3 DNA: TGCAGCGTTGAAGATGGTTGGGGTTTGCATTTT

V gene: TRBV5-1
clone size: NA
D gene: TRBD1
J gene: TRBJ1-2
CDR3 protein: CASSLGAGGSGYTF
CDR3 DNA: TGCGCCAGCAGCTTGGGAGCAGGGGGCAGTGGCTACACCTTC

V gene: TRBV5-6
clone size: once
D gene: TRBD2
J gene: TRBJ2-7
CDR3 protein: CASSPAGWTEQYF
CDR3 DNA: TGTGCCAGCAGCCCAGCGGGATGGACGGAGCAGTACTTC

V gene: TRBV27
clone size: NA
D gene: NA
J gene: TRBJ2-3
CDR3 protein: CASSSTGADTQYF
CDR3 DNA: TGTGCCAGCAGTTCCACAGGTGCAGATACGCAGTATTTT

V gene: TRBV5-1
clone size: NA
D gene: NA
J gene: TRBJ1-1
CDR3 protein: CASSLRVNTEAFF
CDR3 DNA: TGCGCCAGCAGCTTAAGAGTAAACACTGAAGCTTTCTTT

V gene: TRBV29-1
clone size: few
D gene: TRBD2
J gene: TRBJ2-1
CDR3 protein: CSVLGREQFF
CDR3 DNA: TGCAGCGTCCTCGGGAGGGAGCAGTTCTTC

V gene: TRBV18
clone size: NA
D gene: NA
J gene: TRBJ1-2
CDR3 protein: CASSSDPAGSTSRGYTF
CDR3 DNA: TGTGCCAGCTCGTCAGATCCCGCTGGGAGTACCAGCCGTGGCTACACCTTC

V gene: TRBV7-8
clone size: once
D gene: NA
J gene: TRBJ2-7
CDR3 protein: CASSLLRTYEQYF
CDR3 DNA: TGTGCCAGCAGCTTACTCCGTACCTACGAGCAGTACTTC

V gene: TRBV7-2
clone size: NA
D gene: TRBD1
J gene: TRBJ2-2
CDR3 protein: CASSLFGQANTGELFF
CDR3 DNA: TGTGCCAGCAGCTTATTTGGACAGGCGAACACCGGGGAGCTGTTTTTT

V gene: TRBV6-1
clone size: NA
D gene: NA
J gene: TRBJ2-7
CDR3 protein: CASNPVGGPYEQYF
CDR3 DNA: TGTGCCAGCAACCCCGTTGGGGGTCCCTACGAGCAGTACTTC

V gene: TRBV18
clone size: few
D gene: TRBD1
J gene: TRBJ1-1
CDR3 protein: CASSTGQGDTEAFF
CDR3 DNA: TGTGCCAGCTCAACCGGACAGGGGGACACTGAAGCTTTCTTT

V gene: TRBV7-2
clone size: few
D gene: NA
J gene: TRBJ2-1
CDR3 protein: CASRRVENEQFF
CDR3 DNA: TGTGCCAGCAGGAGGGTTGAAAATGAGCAGTTCTTC

V gene: TRBV7-3
clone size: NA
D gene: NA
J gene: TRBJ2-1
CDR3 protein: CASSRGTEQFF
CDR3 DNA: TGTGCCAGCAGCCGGGGCACCGAGCAGTTCTTC

V gene: TRBV4-1
clone size: NA
D gene: TRBD2
J gene: TRBJ2-1
CDR3 protein: CASSQDRTSTSYNEQFF
CDR3 DNA: TGCGCCAGCAGCCAAGATAGGACTAGTACGTCCTACAATGAGCAGTTCTTC

V gene: TRBV29-1
clone size: NA
D gene: NA
J gene: TRBJ1-2
CDR3 protein: CSVEGDGYTF
CDR3 DNA: TGCAGCGTTGAGGGAGATGGCTACACCTTC

V gene: TRBV2
clone size: NA
D gene: TRBD1
J gene: TRBJ1-1
CDR3 protein: CASSEAPPDRGRTEAFF
CDR3 DNA: TGTGCCAGCAGTGAAGCGCCTCCGGACAGGGGGCGCACCGAAGCTTTCTTT

V gene: TRBV20-1
clone size: NA
D gene: NA
J gene: TRBJ2-5
CDR3 protein: CSAGNSETQYF
CDR3 DNA: TGCAGTGCTGGGAACTCGGAGACCCAGTACTTC

V gene: TRBV18
clone size: once
D gene: NA
J gene: TRBJ1-5
CDR3 protein: CASSPRGDAYAQHF
CDR3 DNA: TGTGCCAGCTCACCACGGGGCGACGCCTACGCCCAGCATTTT

V gene: TRBV11-2
clone size: NA
D gene: NA
J gene: TRBJ2-1
CDR3 protein: CASSTQGNEQFF
CDR3 DNA: TGTGCCAGCAGCACACAGGGAAATGAGCAGTTCTTC